The clone carrying this T cell receptor beta chain was counted a few times. Other DNA sequences of this sample code for an identical CDR3. The data derive from a study of blood T cell repertoires in COVID-19. For the study at large: Sources were T cells, B-cell-depleted T cells, or PBMCs; the material itself was cDNA or gDNA.

Trimming stripped 8 bases from V and 3 bases from J, with 11 bases between. Germline CDR1 is LNHDA and CDR2 is SQIVND (reference sequence). The CDR3 sequence is 12 residues long. Source study methods: The assay estimated nucleated cells by amplifying reference gene primers. The table came from immunoSEQ multiplex PCR; TCRdb's copy has only in-frame clones and leaves some out. V and J calls and clone size are those listed in that table; D and trimming were worked out from the DNA. The top ten clones hold around 4% of a sample with over 130,000 clones, approximately 90% of them seen once. Sequencing was performed on peripheral blood. The J gene is TRBJ2-7, the V gene TRBV19; tentatively, D is TRBD1 (5 bases). The TCR originated in a woman in her fifties or sixties with active or convalescent COVID-19. CDR3 in amino acids: CASAGDSYEQYF. The DNA for the CDR3 is TGTGCCAGTGCCGGAGACAGCTACGAGCAGTACTTC.